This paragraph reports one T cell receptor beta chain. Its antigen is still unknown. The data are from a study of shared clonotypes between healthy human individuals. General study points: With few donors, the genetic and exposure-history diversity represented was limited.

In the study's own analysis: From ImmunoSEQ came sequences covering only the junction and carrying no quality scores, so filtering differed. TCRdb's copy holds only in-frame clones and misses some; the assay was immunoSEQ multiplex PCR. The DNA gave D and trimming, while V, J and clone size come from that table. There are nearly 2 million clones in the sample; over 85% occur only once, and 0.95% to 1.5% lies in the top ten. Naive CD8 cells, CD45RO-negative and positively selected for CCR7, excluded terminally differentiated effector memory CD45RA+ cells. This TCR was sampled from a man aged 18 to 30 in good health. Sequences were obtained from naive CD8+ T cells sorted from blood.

CDR3: CASSQDGGIEKLFF. The CDR3 bases are TGCGCCAGCAGCCAAGATGGAGGGATCGAAAAACTGTTTTTT. This chain links TRBV4-1 with TRBJ1-4; D is unclear. Trimming took 0 bases from V and 8 from J, leaving 10 bases between them. The length of the CDR3 is 14 residues. The germline CDR1 and CDR2 sequences are MGHRA and YSYEKL.